The TCR beta chain described here comes from a study of cytomegalovirus exposure and HLA in healthy donors. Study details: The platform used for the 120 or so validation repertoires matched that of the 600 to 800 first-cohort repertoires, a later analysis reported. Study-wide findings and caveats: It was confirmed in vitro that a few of the CMV-associated chains were specific for CMV antigens. Rare sequences made up most TCRs, while some public TCRs were found in many donors.

Trimming cost V 2 bases and J 0 bases, with 10 bases left between them. CDR3 length: 14 residues. From germline, CDR1 is GTSNPN and CDR2 SVGIG (reference sequence). Sequenced by immunoSEQ multiplex PCR; TCRdb stores in-frame clones only, minus some. This sample yields a few hundred thousand clones, of which roughly 84% are seen a single time; approximately 12% belongs to the top ten. Details on this clone: Its antigen is currently unknown.

It was the roughly 130-subject validation cohort, separate from the roughly 700-subject first cohort, to which the donors belonged. Specimen: PBMCs. The rearrangement uses TRBV30 and TRBJ1-1; D not certain. This receptor was taken from a man younger than 35 in good health and CMV-seropositive. The CDR3 region has the DNA TGTGCCTGGAGTCTACACTATATGAACACTGAAGCTTTCTTT. It encodes CAWSLHYMNTEAFF. The full variable domain, its missing parts supplied by reference TRBV30 and TRBJ1-1, is SQTIHQWPATLVQPVGSPLSLECTVEGTSNPNLYWYRQAAGRGLQLLFYSVGIGQISSEVPQNLSASRPQDRQFILSSKKLLLSDSGFYLCAWSLHYMNTEAFFGQGTRLTVV.